The present T cell receptor beta chain was sequenced within a study of graft-versus-host responses after intestinal transplantation. Looking at the study overall: Each recipient received a multivisceral, liver-intestinal, or isolated intestinal graft. Induction using anti-thymocyte globulin, followed by tacrolimus and steroids for about three years, was given to all recipients.

Profiling relied on immunoSEQ multiplex PCR, and the TCRdb table lists in-frame clones only, not all of them. The repertoire consists of over 45,000 clones, with around nine tenths occurring once and the leading ten covering 1.5% to 2%. There are 12 residues in the CDR3. V was cut by 4 bases and J by 4 bases, with 8 bases left in between. Germline CDR1 reads SQVTM; CDR2 reads ANQGSEA. A note on this clone: Its cognate antigen is unknown.

Study-wide results and limits: Early after transplant, HvG clones declined as circulating GvH clones peaked. In recipient marrow, GvH clones were found, and some appeared first in ileum or blood.

Sample: PBMCs, taken 26 days after transplant. The source is a human patient who received an intestinal transplant, so some T cells may come from the graft donor. The chain joins TRBV29-1 to TRBJ1-5; tentatively, D is TRBD1 (5 bases). CDR3 protein: CSVVEGNQPQHF. CDR3 nucleotides: TGCAGCGTTGTGGAGGGGAATCAGCCCCAGCATTTT.